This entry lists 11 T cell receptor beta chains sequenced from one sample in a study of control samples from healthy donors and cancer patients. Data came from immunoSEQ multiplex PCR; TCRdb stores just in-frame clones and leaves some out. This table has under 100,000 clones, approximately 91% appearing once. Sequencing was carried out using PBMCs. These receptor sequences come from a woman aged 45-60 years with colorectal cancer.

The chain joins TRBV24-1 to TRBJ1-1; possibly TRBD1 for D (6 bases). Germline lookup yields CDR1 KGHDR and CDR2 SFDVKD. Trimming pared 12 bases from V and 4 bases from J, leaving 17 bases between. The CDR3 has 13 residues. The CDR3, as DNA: TGTGCCTCGAGGGGGGGATGGGGCACTGAAGCTTTCTTT. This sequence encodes CASRGGWGTEAFF.

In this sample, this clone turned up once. The CDR3 protein is CASSQSNVGPSDTQYF. The CDR3 nucleotides read TGTGCCAGCAGCCAGTCGAACGTGGGTCCCAGCGATACGCAGTATTTT. This chain connects TRBV3-1 (or the pseudogene TRBV3-2) to TRBJ2-3, with D uncertain. The CDR3 totals 16 residues. Germline CDR1 LGHDT, CDR2 YNNKEL (reference sequence). The V end was cut by 3 bases, the J end by 6 bases, with 19 bases between.

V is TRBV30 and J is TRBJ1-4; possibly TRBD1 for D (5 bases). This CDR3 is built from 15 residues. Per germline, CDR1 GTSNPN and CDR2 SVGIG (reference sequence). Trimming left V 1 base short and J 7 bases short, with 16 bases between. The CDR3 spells CAWSEGWDGGEKLFF. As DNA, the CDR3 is TGTGCCTGGAGTGAGGGATGGGACGGTGGTGAAAAACTGTTTTTT.

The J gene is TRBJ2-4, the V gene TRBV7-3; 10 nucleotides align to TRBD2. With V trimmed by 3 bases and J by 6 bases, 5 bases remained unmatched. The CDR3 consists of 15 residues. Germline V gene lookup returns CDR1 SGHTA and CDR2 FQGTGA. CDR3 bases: TGTGCCAGCAGCTTTAGCGGGGGGCAGGGAAACATTCAGTACTTC. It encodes CASSFSGGQGNIQYF.

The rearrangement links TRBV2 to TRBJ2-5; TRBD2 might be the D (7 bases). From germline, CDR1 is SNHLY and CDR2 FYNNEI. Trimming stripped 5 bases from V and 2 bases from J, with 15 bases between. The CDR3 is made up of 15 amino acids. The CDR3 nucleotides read TGTGCCAGCAGTCGGGGGGCCGGAATACAAGAGACCCAGTACTTC. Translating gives CASSRGAGIQETQYF.

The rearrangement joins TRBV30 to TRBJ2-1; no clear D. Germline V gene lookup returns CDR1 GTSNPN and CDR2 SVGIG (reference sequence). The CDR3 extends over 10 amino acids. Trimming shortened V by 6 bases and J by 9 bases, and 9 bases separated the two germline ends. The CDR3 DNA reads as TGTGCCTGCGACTTTTGTGAGCAGTTCTTC. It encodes CACDFCEQFF. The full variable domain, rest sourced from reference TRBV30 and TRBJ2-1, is SQTIHQWPATLVQPVGSPLSLECTVEGTSNPNLYWYRQAAGRGLQLLFYSVGIGQISSEVPQNLSASRPQDRQFILSSKKLLLSDSGFYLCACDFCEQFFGPGTRLTVL.

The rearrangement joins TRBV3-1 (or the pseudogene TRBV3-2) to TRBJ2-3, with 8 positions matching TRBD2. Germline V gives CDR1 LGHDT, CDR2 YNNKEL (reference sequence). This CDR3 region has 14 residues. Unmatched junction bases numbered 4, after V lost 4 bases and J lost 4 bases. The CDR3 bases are TGTGCCAGCAGCCGTCGGGGGGGACCAGATACGCAGTATTTT. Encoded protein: CASSRRGGPDTQYF.

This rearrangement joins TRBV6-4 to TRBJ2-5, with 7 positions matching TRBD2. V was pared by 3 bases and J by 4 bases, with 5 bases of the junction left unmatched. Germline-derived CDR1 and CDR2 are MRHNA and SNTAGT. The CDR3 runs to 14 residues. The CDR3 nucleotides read TGTGCCAGCAGTGATCGGGGGGTAAGAGAGACCCAGTACTTC. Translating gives CASSDRGVRETQYF.

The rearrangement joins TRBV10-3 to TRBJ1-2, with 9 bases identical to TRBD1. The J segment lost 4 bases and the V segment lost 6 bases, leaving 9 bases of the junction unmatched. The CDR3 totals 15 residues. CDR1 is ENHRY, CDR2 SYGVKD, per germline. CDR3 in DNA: TGTGCCATCAGCGGTGGGGGACAGGGCAGCTATGGCTACACCTTC. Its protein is CAISGGGQGSYGYTF.

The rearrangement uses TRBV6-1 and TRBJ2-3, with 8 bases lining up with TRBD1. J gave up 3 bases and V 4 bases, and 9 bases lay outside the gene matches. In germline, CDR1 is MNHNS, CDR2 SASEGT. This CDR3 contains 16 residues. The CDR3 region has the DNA TGTGCCAGCAGTGGGGGCGGGACAGGATGGACAGATACGCAGTATTTT. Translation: CASSGGGTGWTDTQYF.

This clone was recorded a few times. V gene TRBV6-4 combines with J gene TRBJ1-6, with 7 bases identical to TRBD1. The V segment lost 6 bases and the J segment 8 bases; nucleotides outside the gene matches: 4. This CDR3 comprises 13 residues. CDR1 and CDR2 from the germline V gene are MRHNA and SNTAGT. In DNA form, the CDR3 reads TGTGCCAGCAGGAGGGGGCTCGATTCACCCCTCCACTTT. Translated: CASRRGLDSPLHF.